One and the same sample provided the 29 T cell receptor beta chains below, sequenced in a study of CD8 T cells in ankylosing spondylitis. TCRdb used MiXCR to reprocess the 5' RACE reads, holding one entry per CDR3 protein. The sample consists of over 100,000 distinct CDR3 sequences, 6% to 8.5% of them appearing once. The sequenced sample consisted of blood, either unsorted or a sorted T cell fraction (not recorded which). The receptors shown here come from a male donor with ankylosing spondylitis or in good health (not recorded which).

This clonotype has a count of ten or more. CDR3 loop: CASSYGLRQETQYF. DNA for the CDR3: TGTGCCAGCAGTTACGGTCTACGGCAAGAGACCCAGTACTTC. The V gene is TRBV6-2 or TRBV6-3, the J gene TRBJ2-5; no reliable D call. Germline values: CDR1 MNHEY, CDR2 SVGEGT. The V and J ends lost 2 bases and 2 bases respectively, with 9 bases between them. The CDR3 is made up of 14 amino acids.

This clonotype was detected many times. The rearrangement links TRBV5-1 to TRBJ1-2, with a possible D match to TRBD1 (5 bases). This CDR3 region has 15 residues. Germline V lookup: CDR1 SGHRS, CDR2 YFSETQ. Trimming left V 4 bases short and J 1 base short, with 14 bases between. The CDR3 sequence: CASSASGPRNYGYTF. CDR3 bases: TGCGCCAGCAGCGCCTCGGGACCACGTAACTATGGCTACACCTTC.

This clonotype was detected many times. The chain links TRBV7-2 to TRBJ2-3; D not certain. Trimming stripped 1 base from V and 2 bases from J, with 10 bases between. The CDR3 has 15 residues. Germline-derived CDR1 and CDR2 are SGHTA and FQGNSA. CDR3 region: CASSLVFGYTDTQYF. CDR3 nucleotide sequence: TGTGCCAGCAGCTTAGTGTTTGGCTACACAGATACGCAGTATTTT.

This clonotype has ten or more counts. The DNA of the CDR3 is TGCAGTGCTAGAATACCTCTAGCGGCCTACAATGAGCAGTTCTTC. Its translation is CSARIPLAAYNEQFF. V usage is TRBV20-1 and J usage is TRBJ2-1, with 7 bases identical to TRBD2. Germline trimming cut 2 bases from V and 2 bases from J; bases unmatched to any gene: 6. The CDR3 is made up of 15 amino acids. Per germline, CDR1 DFQATT and CDR2 SNEGSKA (reference sequence).

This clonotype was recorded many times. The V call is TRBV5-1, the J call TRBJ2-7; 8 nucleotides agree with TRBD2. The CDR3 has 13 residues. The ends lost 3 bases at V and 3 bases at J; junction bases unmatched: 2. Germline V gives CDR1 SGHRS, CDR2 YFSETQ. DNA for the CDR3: TGCGCCAGCAGCTCCGGGGGGGACTACGAGCAGTACTTC. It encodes CASSSGGDYEQYF.

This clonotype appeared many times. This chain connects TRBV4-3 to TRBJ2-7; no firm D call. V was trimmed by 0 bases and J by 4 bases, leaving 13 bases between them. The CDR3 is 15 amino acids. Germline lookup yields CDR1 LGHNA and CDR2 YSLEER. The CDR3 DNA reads TGCGCCAGCAGCCAAGATTACGGCGGAAGATACGAGCAGTACTTC. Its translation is CASSQDYGGRYEQYF.

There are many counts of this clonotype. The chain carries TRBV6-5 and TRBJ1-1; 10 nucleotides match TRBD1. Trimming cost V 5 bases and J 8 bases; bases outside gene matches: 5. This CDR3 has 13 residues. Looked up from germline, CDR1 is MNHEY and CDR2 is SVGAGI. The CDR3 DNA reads TGTGCCAGCAGTCACCGGGACAGGGGCGAAGCTTTCTTT. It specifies CASSHRDRGEAFF.

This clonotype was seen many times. Here the CDR3 DNA reads TGTGCCAGCAGCTTCCCATCCGCGGGAGGATCCTACAATGAGCAGTTCTTC. Amino acid sequence: CASSFPSAGGSYNEQFF. V and J are TRBV7-2 and TRBJ2-1; 8 nucleotides line up with TRBD2. This CDR3 has 17 amino acids. The V and J ends lost 3 bases and 1 base, in that order; junction bases with no gene match: 8. Germline CDR1 and CDR2: SGHTA and FQGNSA.

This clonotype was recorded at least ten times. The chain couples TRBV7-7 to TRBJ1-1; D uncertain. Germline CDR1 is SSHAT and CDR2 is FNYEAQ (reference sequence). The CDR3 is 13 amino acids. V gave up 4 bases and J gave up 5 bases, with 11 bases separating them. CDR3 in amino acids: CASSSESGTEAFF. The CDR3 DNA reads TGTGCCAGCAGCTCAGAAAGTGGGACTGAAGCTTTCTTT.

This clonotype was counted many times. The CDR3 nucleotides are TGTGCCAGCAGCGCAGTATCTCGGGGCAAATACGAGCAGTACTTC. Translated, it gives CASSAVSRGKYEQYF. The chain uses TRBV7-6 and TRBJ2-7; D is perhaps TRBD1 or TRBD2 (5 bases each). The CDR3 covers 15 residues. Germline loops: CDR1 SGHVS, CDR2 FNYEAQ. V lost 5 bases, J lost 4 bases, and 18 bases lay in between.

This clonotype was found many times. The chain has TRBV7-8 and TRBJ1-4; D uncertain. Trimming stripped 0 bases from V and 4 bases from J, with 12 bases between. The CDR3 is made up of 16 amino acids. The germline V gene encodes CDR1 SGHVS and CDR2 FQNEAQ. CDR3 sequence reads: CASSLARGSLNEKLFF. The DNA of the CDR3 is TGTGCCAGCAGCTTAGCGCGTGGCAGCCTTAATGAAAAACTGTTTTTT. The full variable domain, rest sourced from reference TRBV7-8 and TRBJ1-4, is GAGVSQSPRYKVAKRGQDVALRCDPISGHVSLFWYQQALGQGPEFLTYFQNEAQLDKSGLPSDRFFAERPEGSVSTLKIQRTQQEDSAVYLCASSLARGSLNEKLFFGSGTQLSVL.

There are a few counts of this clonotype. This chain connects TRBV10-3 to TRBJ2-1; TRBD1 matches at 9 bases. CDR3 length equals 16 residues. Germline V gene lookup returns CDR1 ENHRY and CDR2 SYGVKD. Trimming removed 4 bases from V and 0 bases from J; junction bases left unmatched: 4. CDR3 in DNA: TGTGCCATCAGTGGTACGGGACAGGGCTCCTACAATGAGCAGTTCTTC. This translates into CAISGTGQGSYNEQFF.

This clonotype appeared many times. The CDR3 DNA reads TGTGCCAGCATCGGTACAGGGGGAGGAGAGACCCAGTACTTC. It yields the protein CASIGTGGGETQYF. The chain recombines TRBV25-1 with TRBJ2-5; 8 nucleotides align to TRBD1. V lost 7 bases to trimming and J lost 4 bases; unmatched junction nucleotides: 8. The CDR3 has 14 amino acids. CDR1 and CDR2 (germline): MGHDK, SYGVNS.

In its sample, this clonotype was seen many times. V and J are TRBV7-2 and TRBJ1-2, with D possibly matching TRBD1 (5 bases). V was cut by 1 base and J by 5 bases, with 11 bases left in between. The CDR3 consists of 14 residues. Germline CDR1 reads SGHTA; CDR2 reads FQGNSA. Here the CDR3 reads CASSLEDNPYGYTF. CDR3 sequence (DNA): TGTGCCAGCAGCTTAGAGGACAACCCTTATGGCTACACCTTC.

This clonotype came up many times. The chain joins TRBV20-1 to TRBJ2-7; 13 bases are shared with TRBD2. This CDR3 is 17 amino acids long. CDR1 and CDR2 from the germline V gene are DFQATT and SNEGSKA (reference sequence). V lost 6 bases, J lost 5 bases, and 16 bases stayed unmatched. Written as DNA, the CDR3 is TGCAGTGCCCTAGCATACGGACTAGCGGGAGATATTAACGAGCAGTACTTC. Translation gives CSALAYGLAGDINEQYF.

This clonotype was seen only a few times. Here the CDR3 DNA reads TGTGCCAGCACCCGGGAGATGAACACTGAAGCTTTCTTT. Amino acid sequence: CASTREMNTEAFF. The rearrangement joins TRBV12-3 or TRBV12-4 to TRBJ1-1; D uncertain. The CDR3 has 13 amino acids. V dropped 7 bases and J dropped 0 bases, with 9 bases sitting between them.

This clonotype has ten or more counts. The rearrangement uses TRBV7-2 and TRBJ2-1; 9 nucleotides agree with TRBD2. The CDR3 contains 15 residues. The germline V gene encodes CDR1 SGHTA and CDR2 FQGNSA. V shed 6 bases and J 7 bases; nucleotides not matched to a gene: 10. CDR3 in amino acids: CASSSLAGFWNEQFF. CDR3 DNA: TGTGCCAGCAGTTCCCTAGCGGGATTCTGGAATGAGCAGTTCTTC.

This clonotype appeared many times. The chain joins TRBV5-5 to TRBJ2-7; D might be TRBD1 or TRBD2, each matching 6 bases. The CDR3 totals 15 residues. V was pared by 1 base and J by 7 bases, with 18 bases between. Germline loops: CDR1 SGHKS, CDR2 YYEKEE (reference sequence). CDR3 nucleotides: TGTGCCAGCAGCTTGACCCCACGGGGGCATAGGGAGCAGTACTTC. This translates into CASSLTPRGHREQYF.

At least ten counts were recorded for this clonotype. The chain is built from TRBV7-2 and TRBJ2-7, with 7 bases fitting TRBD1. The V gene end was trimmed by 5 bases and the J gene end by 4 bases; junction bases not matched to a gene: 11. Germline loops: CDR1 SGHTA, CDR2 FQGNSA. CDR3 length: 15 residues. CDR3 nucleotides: TGTGCCAGCAGCGAAATGTTGGGACAGTTTTACGAGCAGTACTTC. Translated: CASSEMLGQFYEQYF.

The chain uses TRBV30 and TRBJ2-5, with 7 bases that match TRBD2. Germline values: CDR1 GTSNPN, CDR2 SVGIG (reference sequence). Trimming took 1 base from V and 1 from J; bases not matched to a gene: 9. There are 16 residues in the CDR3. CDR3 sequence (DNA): TGTGCCTGGAGTGGTAGAGGGAGGGGCCTCCAAGAGACCCAGTACTTC. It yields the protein CAWSGRGRGLQETQYF.

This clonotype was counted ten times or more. The CDR3 nucleotides are TGCAGTGCCCGGGACTTTCCCAATGAGCAGTTCTTC. Its translation is CSARDFPNEQFF. The chain links TRBV20-1 to TRBJ2-1, with TRBD2 as a possible D gene (6 bases). V gave up 6 bases and J gave up 6 bases, with 12 bases separating them. The germline V gene encodes CDR1 DFQATT and CDR2 SNEGSKA (reference sequence). The CDR3 is made up of 12 amino acids.

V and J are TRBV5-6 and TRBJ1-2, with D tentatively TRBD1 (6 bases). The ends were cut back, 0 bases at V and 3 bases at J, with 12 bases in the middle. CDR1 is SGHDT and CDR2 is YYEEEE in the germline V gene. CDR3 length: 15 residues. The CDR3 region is CASSLGDNFYYGYTF. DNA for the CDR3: TGTGCCAGCAGCTTGGGGGACAACTTTTACTATGGCTACACCTTC.

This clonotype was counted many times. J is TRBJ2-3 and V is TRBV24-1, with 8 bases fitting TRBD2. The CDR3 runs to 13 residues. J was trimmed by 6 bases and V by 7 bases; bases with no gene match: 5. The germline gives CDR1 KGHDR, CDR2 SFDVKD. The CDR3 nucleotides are TGTGCCACCAGCGGGGGGGCCTCCGATACGCAGTATTTT. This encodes CATSGGASDTQYF.

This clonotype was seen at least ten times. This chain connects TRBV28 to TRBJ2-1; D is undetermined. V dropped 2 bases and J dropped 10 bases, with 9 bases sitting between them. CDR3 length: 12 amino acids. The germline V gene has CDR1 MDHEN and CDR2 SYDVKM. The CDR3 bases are TGTGCCAGCAGTTTACTGATTCGGGAGCAGTTCTTC. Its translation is CASSLLIREQFF.

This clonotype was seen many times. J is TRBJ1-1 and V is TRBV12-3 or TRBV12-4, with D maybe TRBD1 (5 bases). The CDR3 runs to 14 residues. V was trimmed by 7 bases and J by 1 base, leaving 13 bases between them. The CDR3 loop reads CASIKQAGNTEAFF. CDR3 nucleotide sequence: TGTGCCAGCATCAAACAGGCCGGGAACACTGAAGCTTTCTTT.

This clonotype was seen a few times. Here the CDR3 reads CASSLGQGPFDEQYF. CDR3 nucleotide sequence: TGTGCCAGCAGCCTTGGACAGGGGCCATTCGACGAGCAGTACTTC. The chain combines TRBV28 with TRBJ2-7, with 9 bases matching TRBD1. Germline CDR1 MDHEN, CDR2 SYDVKM. The CDR3 sequence is 15 residues long. V was clipped by 6 bases and J by 5 bases; unmatched bases: 11.

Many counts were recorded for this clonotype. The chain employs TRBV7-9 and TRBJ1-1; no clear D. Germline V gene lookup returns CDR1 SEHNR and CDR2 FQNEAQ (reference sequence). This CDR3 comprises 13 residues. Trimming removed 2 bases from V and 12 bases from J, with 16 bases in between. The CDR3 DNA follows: TGTGCCAGCAGCTTACACACGGGGAGCCCCACTTTCTTT. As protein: CASSLHTGSPTFF.

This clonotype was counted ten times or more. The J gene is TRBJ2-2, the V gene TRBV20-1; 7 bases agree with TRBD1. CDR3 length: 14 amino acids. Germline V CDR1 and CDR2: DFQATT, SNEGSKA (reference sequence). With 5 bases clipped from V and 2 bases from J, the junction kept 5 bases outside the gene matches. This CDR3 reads CSARPGGNTGELFF. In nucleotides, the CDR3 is TGCAGTGCTCGGCCAGGGGGTAACACCGGGGAGCTGTTTTTT.

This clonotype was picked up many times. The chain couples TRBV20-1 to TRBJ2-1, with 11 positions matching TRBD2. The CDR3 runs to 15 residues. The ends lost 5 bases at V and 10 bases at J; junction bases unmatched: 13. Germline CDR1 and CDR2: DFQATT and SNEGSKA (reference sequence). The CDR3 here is CSAGPLAGAVREQFF. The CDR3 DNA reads TGCAGTGCTGGCCCACTAGCGGGGGCAGTTAGGGAGCAGTTCTTC.